The present T cell receptor beta chain was sequenced within a study of T cells after yellow fever vaccination (dated by TCRdb to the late 2010s). Background for the entire study: Libraries from fractions with low cell numbers were prepared with the SMART-Seq v4 Ultra Low Input RNA kit. To follow T-cell clones before and after primary and booster YFV17D yellow fever vaccination, bulk TCR alpha and beta repertoires were sequenced over time. Two healthy male donors, one aged 18 to 30 and one aged 30 to 40 years, were included in the cohort. Blood was collected at multiple timepoints before and after primary and secondary immunization, and bulk PBMC replicates and cell subsets were isolated. Study-wide findings and limitations: FACS-sorted repertoires could contain abundant contaminating clonotypes from the bulk population, so computational filtering was required. Because only two donors were included in the study, the extent to which the findings can be generalized is limited. A small fraction of clonotypes appeared in both the CD4 and CD8 compartments, likely as a result of convergent recombination. After the booster, most of the clones that had expanded following primary vaccination were detected again (roughly 96% of CD4 and around 88% of CD8), which suggests that memory was broadly maintained. Compared with the primary T-cell response, the secondary T-cell response was weaker but faster, peaking on day 5 rather than day 15.

The intended sense of this specimen's treatment or condition label: live attenuated yellow fever vaccine strain. PBMCs were isolated from peripheral blood using a standard Ficoll-Paque protocol. CD4 and CD8 T-cell fractions were isolated with Dynabeads CD4 and CD8 positive selection kits. TriZol was used to extract RNA from bulk PBMCs, from CD4 and CD8 fractions, and from dextramer-positive and dextramer-negative fractions. Trimming leaves V shorter by 4 bases and J shorter by 4 bases, with the junction holding 3 bases beyond the gene matches. CDR1 and CDR2 (KGHDR, SFDVKD) derive from the germline V gene. The CDR3 numbers 16 residues from cysteine through phenylalanine. Only the CDR3 DNA is retained, 48 bases long and in frame from the first base. TCR cDNA was synthesized by 5'RACE template switching, which introduced a universal primer site and unique molecular identifiers. Priming for cDNA synthesis came from both the TCR alpha and TCR beta constant segments. Two PCR steps were used to amplify libraries, with sample barcodes and sequencing adapters being added in the second step. Sequencing of libraries was performed on Illumina HiSeq 2500 (2x100 bp) or NovaSeq (2x150 bp). Regarding the original processing steps: Demultiplexing of reads and collapsing into UMI consensus sequences were performed with MIGEC, and V(D)J alignment was carried out with MiXCR. Clonotypes responding to the vaccine were identified with edgeR on replicate PBMC samples, with the criteria of FDR below 0.01 and a log2 fold change above 5 up to day 15. Bulk clonotypes were assigned CD4 or CD8 identity according to which sequenced CD4 or CD8 repertoire held them at higher abundance. The public reads were reanalyzed by TCRdb: fastp trimming at Q25, MiXCR alignment, in-frame beta chains only. Entries are consolidated by CDR3 protein sequence, retaining the most common genes and DNA. Here the V and J calls rest on TCRdb's processing, not on the authors' analysis. This sample holds approximately 300,000 distinct CDR3 sequences; 13% were observed only once. The top ten hold roughly 0.5% of the sample.

This clonotype was found a few times. The specificity of this receptor is unknown. Base qualities are not provided; no much larger clone lies one nucleotide away. The chain employs TRBV24-1 and TRBJ2-3; 14 central nucleotides agree with TRBD2. Sequenced material: CD4+ T cells sorted from PBMCs, taken 45 days after the yellow fever booster vaccination. The TCR comes from a young man who received the YFV17D yellow fever vaccine. The nucleotide sequence is TGTGCCACCAGTGACGGACTAGCGGGAGGTTCAGATACGCAGTATTTT. Translated, it gives CATSDGLAGGSDTQYF.